The 2 T cell receptor beta chains reported below all come from one sample, sequenced in a study of blood T cells in healthy people across ages. Through a sample-barcoded 5' primer and a J-beta primer mix, a second PCR was run for roughly 6 to 11 cycles. In TCRdb, the 5' RACE reads were re-called with MiXCR into one record per CDR3 protein. The sample yields 730,000 or so distinct CDR3 sequences, roughly 43% seen once. Specimen: blood. Every receptor here comes from a woman aged 60-75 years in good health.

This clonotype was counted only a few times. The J gene is TRBJ2-1, the V gene TRBV6-5, with a weak D call TRBD2 (7 bases). Deletions cut 6 bases from V and 7 bases from J, with 13 bases between. The CDR3 is made up of 13 amino acids. Germline V gene data show CDR1 as MNHEY and CDR2 as SVGAGI. The CDR3 reads CASSGGPWNEQFF. Written as DNA, the CDR3 is TGTGCCAGCAGCGGGGGGCCGTGGAATGAGCAGTTCTTC.

On this clonotype itself: A much larger clone differs from this one at a single base, so this may be a read error. The V gene is TRBV5-1, the J gene TRBJ2-1, with 11 nucleotides matching TRBD1. The germline CDR1 and CDR2 sequences are SGHRS and YFSETQ. Unmatched junction bases numbered 12, after V lost 3 bases and J lost 13 bases. This CDR3 contains 15 residues. The DNA of the CDR3 is TGCGCCAGCAGCTCGGAGGGGACAGGGGGAGAGACCCAGTTCTTC. Its protein product is CASSSEGTGGETQFF. Supplemented by reference TRBV5-1 and TRBJ2-1, the full variable domain reads KAGVTQTPRYLIKTRGQQVTLSCSPISGHRSVSWYQQTPGQGLQFLFEYFSETQRNKGNFPGRFSGRQFSNSRSEMNVSTLELGDSALYLCASSSEGTGGETQFFGPGTRLTVL.